This T cell receptor beta chain was identified in a study of regulatory and conventional T cells in RAG deficiency. The CDR3 runs to 14 residues. The germline V gene has CDR1 SGHNT and CDR2 YENEEA. The V segment lost 4 bases and the J segment 3 bases; nucleotides outside the gene matches: 5. Only in-frame clones appear in the TCRdb table, and some are missing; sequencing was by immunoSEQ multiplex PCR. The profile shows approximately 9,000 clones, more than 80% of them singletons. A note on this clone: Its antigen is unknown.

The sorted regulatory T cells were CD4+, CD25-high and CD127-low, with genomic DNA sequenced. Study results and limitations: Omenn CD25-high CD127-low cells may be activated cells, not true Tregs. Omenn patients showed >85% Treg-Tconv overlap and shorter CDR3 lengths.

These data are also associated with another study on regulatory T cells. That source adds: Amplification used 52 TRBV primers and 13 TRBJ primers.

Sequenced: Tregs sorted from blood. The TCR was taken from a human donor in good health. This chain uses TRBV11-3 with TRBJ1-1, with 7 bases fitting TRBD1. The CDR3 here is CASSSRTGDTEAFF. The CDR3 DNA is TGTGCCAGCAGCTCTCGGACAGGCGACACTGAAGCTTTCTTT.